In this sample, the clone carrying this TCR beta chain turned up many times. It was with unique molecular identifiers that the TCRbeta library was prepared. TCRdb processed the PCR reads anew with MiXCR; each CDR3 protein has one entry. This table holds about 610,000 distinct CDR3 sequences, about 11% found once. The sample is drawn from a study of T-cell reconstitution after alpha-beta-depleted transplantation in children. The material sequenced was PBMCs from the stem cell graft donor, taken from the stem cell graft. This clonotype was obtained from a human donor who donated a stem cell graft to a child with acute myeloid leukemia.

The CDR3 DNA reads TGCAGCGCCGGAGTGGGACAGGGTCGAATGAACACTGAAGCTTTCTTT. Protein: CSAGVGQGRMNTEAFF. The gene calls are TRBV29-1 and TRBJ1-1, with 9 nucleotides matching TRBD1. V lost 7 bases to trimming and J lost 0 bases; unmatched junction nucleotides: 12. Germline CDR1 is SQVTM and CDR2 is ANQGSEA. The CDR3 is 16 amino acids.